This note documents a single T cell receptor (beta chain) sequence. Its antigen is undetermined. The data belong to a study of tumor-infiltrating lymphocytes in localized non-small cell lung cancer. Generated by immunoSEQ multiplex PCR, the TCRdb table keeps only in-frame clones and is missing some. This table holds more than 9,500 clones, roughly 80% found once. This CDR3 contains 12 residues. In germline, CDR1 is ENHRY, CDR2 SYGVKD. The V gene lost 10 bases and the J gene lost 8 bases, with 15 bases spanning the gap. The study's findings and limits: Different pieces of the same tissue were used for each assay.

The sequence derives from a human donor with non-small cell lung cancer. Sequenced sample: uninvolved lung tissue not adjacent to the tumor. This chain links TRBV10-3 with TRBJ2-1, with D perhaps given as TRBD1 or TRBD2 (6 bases each). CDR3 in DNA: TGTGCCACCAAAGGGGGGTACGATGAGCAGTTCTTC. Protein: CATKGGYDEQFF.